This is a list of T cell receptor beta chains from one sample in a study of T cell responses to AZD1222 COVID-19 vaccine. TCRdb keeps only in-frame clones here, not all; method: immunoSEQ multiplex PCR. This table holds 100,000 to 120,000 clones, 88% found once. The sequencing used peripheral blood, collected 28 days after the second AZD1222 dose. The source is an adult who received the AZD1222 COVID-19 vaccine. CDR3s include the opening cysteine and the closing phenylalanine or tryptophan. A D gene is named only where the DNA matches it firmly. Clone size is given for some rows only: seen once, a few or many times, or a class if the clone is expanded.

size: .; V: TRBV4-2; D: .; J: TRBJ1-1; CDR3: CASSPRGGSGTEAFF; DNA: TGTGCCAGCAGCCCACGAGGGGGGAGCGGCACTGAAGCTTTCTTT
size: .; V: TRBV5-5; D: .; J: TRBJ1-1; CDR3: CASRGGPPVGTEAFF; DNA: TGTGCCAGCAGGGGAGGGCCCCCCGTGGGCACTGAAGCTTTCTTT
size: .; V: TRBV5-1; D: TRBD1; J: TRBJ2-7; CDR3: CASSATGVEQYF; DNA: TGCGCCAGCAGCGCGACAGGGGTCGAGCAGTACTTC
size: .; V: TRBV18; D: .; J: TRBJ2-2; CDR3: CASSPRRGEGYTGELFF; DNA: TGTGCCAGCTCACCACGAAGGGGAGAGGGCTACACCGGGGAGCTGTTTTTT
size: .; V: TRBV7-2; D: .; J: TRBJ1-1; CDR3: CASSHLTGWEAFF; DNA: TGTGCCAGCAGCCATCTGACTGGGTGGGAGGCTTTCTTT
size: .; V: TRBV10-3; D: TRBD1; J: TRBJ1-4; CDR3: CATRTGGVEKLFF; DNA: TGTGCCACTCGGACAGGGGGCGTTGAAAAACTGTTTTTT
size: .; V: TRBV27; D: TRBD1; J: TRBJ1-2; CDR3: CASTPRTGANYGYTF; DNA: TGTGCCAGCACCCCCAGGACAGGGGCTAACTATGGCTACACCTTC
size: once; V: TRBV7-2; D: TRBD1; J: TRBJ1-3; CDR3: CASSLVAQGAGNTIYF; DNA: TGTGCCAGCAGCTTAGTCGCGCAGGGGGCTGGAAACACCATATATTTT
size: .; V: TRBV7-7; D: TRBD2; J: TRBJ2-2; CDR3: CASRDGLAGATGELFF; DNA: TGTGCCAGCAGGGACGGACTAGCGGGGGCCACCGGGGAGCTGTTTTTT
size: many; V: TRBV19; D: .; J: TRBJ1-1; CDR3: CASQSSSSGANTEAFF; DNA: TGTGCCAGCCAATCGTCCTCTTCTGGTGCGAACACTGAAGCTTTCTTT
size: .; V: TRBV10-1; D: .; J: TRBJ2-7; CDR3: CASLHNTDWEQYF; DNA: TGCGCCAGCCTACACAACACCGATTGGGAGCAGTACTTC
size: .; V: TRBV12-3/TRBV12-4; D: .; J: TRBJ1-2; CDR3: CASSPGIGYGYTF; DNA: TGTGCCAGCAGCCCAGGGATCGGGTATGGCTACACCTTC
size: .; V: TRBV18; D: TRBD1; J: TRBJ1-2; CDR3: CASSHDRDYGYTF; DNA: TGTGCCAGCTCACACGACAGGGACTATGGCTACACCTTC
size: .; V: TRBV6-5; D: .; J: TRBJ2-2; CDR3: CASSSARRGELFF; DNA: TGTGCCAGCAGTTCGGCTCGACGAGGGGAGCTGTTTTTT
size: .; V: TRBV7-2; D: .; J: TRBJ1-4; CDR3: CASSSATTNEKLFF; DNA: TGTGCCAGCAGTTCAGCTACAACTAATGAAAAACTGTTTTTT
size: few; V: TRBV28; D: .; J: TRBJ1-1; CDR3: CASRPTGNRGAFF; DNA: TGTGCCAGCAGGCCAACAGGGAATAGGGGAGCTTTCTTT
size: .; V: TRBV6-5; D: .; J: TRBJ1-1; CDR3: CASSYGQFNTEAFF; DNA: TGTGCCAGCAGTTACGGCCAGTTTAACACTGAAGCTTTCTTT
size: .; V: TRBV19; D: TRBD1; J: TRBJ1-2; CDR3: CASSAQGAESNYGYTF; DNA: TGTGCCAGTAGTGCCCAGGGGGCAGAATCTAACTATGGCTACACCTTC
size: .; V: TRBV3-1/TRBV3-2; D: TRBD1; J: TRBJ2-7; CDR3: CASSRAPSGGQAGEQYF; DNA: TGTGCCAGCAGCCGCGCCCCATCTGGCGGACAGGCGGGCGAGCAGTACTTC
size: .; V: TRBV6-5; D: .; J: TRBJ1-5; CDR3: CASSYSGRANQPQHF; DNA: TGTGCCAGCAGTTATTCGGGCAGGGCCAATCAGCCCCAGCATTTT
size: .; V: TRBV18; D: .; J: TRBJ1-2; CDR3: CASSPSPGGYTF; DNA: TGTGCCAGCTCACCTTCTCCGGGTGGCTACACCTTC
size: .; V: TRBV6-5; D: .; J: TRBJ1-1; CDR3: CASLPAGDATEAFF; DNA: TGTGCCAGCCTACCCGCCGGGGATGCGACTGAAGCTTTCTTT
size: .; V: TRBV5-5; D: TRBD2; J: TRBJ2-5; CDR3: CASSLLAGGETQYF; DNA: TGTGCCAGCAGCTTGCTAGCGGGGGGAGAGACCCAGTACTTC
size: .; V: TRBV28; D: .; J: TRBJ1-1; CDR3: CASSVGGTLNTEAFF; DNA: TGTGCCAGCAGTGTAGGCGGGACTTTGAACACTGAAGCTTTCTTT
size: .; V: TRBV2; D: .; J: TRBJ1-2; CDR3: CASNGQNYGYTF; DNA: TGTGCCAGCAATGGACAGAACTATGGCTACACCTTC
size: .; V: TRBV27; D: .; J: TRBJ2-3; CDR3: CASRDRRDTQYF; DNA: TGTGCCAGCAGGGATAGACGAGATACGCAGTATTTT
size: .; V: TRBV4-3; D: .; J: TRBJ1-5; CDR3: CASSQDEFQPQHF; DNA: TGCGCCAGCAGCCAAGATGAGTTTCAGCCCCAGCATTTT
size: .; V: TRBV11-2; D: TRBD1; J: TRBJ1-4; CDR3: CASSLTDRGGEKLFF; DNA: TGTGCCAGCAGCCTAACCGACAGGGGGGGGGAAAAACTGTTTTTT
size: .; V: TRBV7-3; D: TRBD2; J: TRBJ2-1; CDR3: CASSLNWRGEGLDEQFF; DNA: TGTGCCAGCAGCTTAAATTGGCGGGGGGAAGGTTTGGATGAGCAGTTCTTC
size: .; V: TRBV7-6; D: TRBD1; J: TRBJ2-2; CDR3: CASSLGSGGVDTGELFF; DNA: TGTGCCAGCAGCTTAGGTTCAGGGGGCGTTGACACCGGGGAGCTGTTTTTT
size: .; V: TRBV5-4; D: .; J: TRBJ2-5; CDR3: CASSLFRGQETQYF; DNA: TGTGCCAGCAGTTTATTCAGGGGACAAGAGACCCAGTACTTC
size: .; V: TRBV7-2; D: TRBD1; J: TRBJ2-7; CDR3: CASSLVPGQSYEQYF; DNA: TGTGCCAGCAGCTTAGTCCCGGGACAGTCCTACGAGCAGTACTTC
size: .; V: TRBV19; D: .; J: TRBJ2-5; CDR3: CASGQKETQYF; DNA: TGTGCCAGTGGGCAGAAAGAGACCCAGTACTTC
size: .; V: TRBV7-2; D: .; J: TRBJ2-1; CDR3: CASSLAGRAYNEQFF; DNA: TGTGCCAGCAGCTTAGCTGGCAGGGCCTACAATGAGCAGTTCTTC
size: .; V: TRBV28; D: TRBD1; J: TRBJ1-6; CDR3: CAGNRGFLGSPLHF; DNA: TGTGCCGGGAACAGGGGTTTTTTGGGTTCACCCCTCCACTTT
size: .; V: TRBV4-1; D: .; J: TRBJ2-5; CDR3: CASSRRALNQETQYF; DNA: TGCGCCAGCAGCCGCAGGGCCTTGAACCAAGAGACCCAGTACTTC
size: .; V: TRBV12-5; D: .; J: TRBJ1-2; CDR3: CASALTGYYGYTF; DNA: TGTGCTAGTGCCCTCACAGGATACTATGGCTACACCTTC
size: .; V: TRBV19; D: .; J: TRBJ1-1; CDR3: CASSLPAGRLNTEAFF; DNA: TGTGCCAGTAGCCTCCCGGCGGGCAGGCTCAACACTGAAGCTTTCTTT
size: once; V: TRBV19; D: .; J: TRBJ1-1; CDR3: CASTTTSGGTEAFF; DNA: TGTGCCAGTACCACCACCAGCGGGGGCACTGAAGCTTTCTTT
size: few; V: TRBV27; D: TRBD1; J: TRBJ1-1; CDR3: CASSWSGTGRTEAFF; DNA: TGTGCCAGCAGTTGGTCCGGGACAGGGCGCACTGAAGCTTTCTTT